This T cell receptor beta chain was observed in a study of beta chain features in type 1 diabetes. The CDR3 is 13 amino acids. The V and J ends lost 7 bases and 7 bases, in that order; junction bases with no gene match: 9. Per germline, CDR1 SEHNR and CDR2 FQNEAQ (reference sequence). By way of CD45RO/CCR7/CD25/CD127/CD95/CD27, the CD4+ regulatory, stem cell-like memory, central memory and naive cells were sorted. Isolated RNA was reverse transcribed in full, so expressed TCRB transcripts were sequenced. The table came from immunoSEQ multiplex PCR; TCRdb's copy has only in-frame clones and leaves some out. The sample holds about 210,000 clones, roughly 10% seen once. General study results and limits: Because the template was cDNA, high-expressing cells might be over-represented. Insertions at VDJ junctions were less frequent in type 1 diabetes patients. These patients also deleted more nucleotides at the same junctions.

A note on this clone: Antigen specificity is unknown.

The source of this sequence is a man aged 18-30 years in good health. The chain recombines TRBV7-9 with TRBJ1-2; 7 bases match TRBD1. The specimen was central memory CD4+ T cells from blood. CDR3 loop: CASIEKRQGGYTF. The CDR3 DNA sequence: TGTGCCAGCATCGAGAAAAGACAGGGTGGCTACACCTTC.